This TCR beta chain was captured by sequencing in a study of T cells in Graves' hyperthyroidism and ophthalmopathy (dated by TCRdb to 2018 to 2020). Regarding the study in general: Peripheral blood samples were taken at the time of initial diagnosis, prior to any treatment. A discovery cohort of about a hundred patients, 43 with Graves' ophthalmopathy and over 55 with stable Graves' hyperthyroidism, was used to find distinguishing TCR V-J signatures. Whether ophthalmopathy could be predicted prospectively was tested in an independent validation cohort made up of roughly 20 hyperthyroidism patients plus 17 patients who later progressed to ophthalmopathy. For training and testing, the 100 patients in the discovery cohort were randomly divided in a 7:3 ratio. The study also compared thyroid tissue and blood T-cell repertoires from a handful of Graves' hyperthyroidism patients. Once sampling was done, hyperthyroidism patients were given methimazole at a starting dose of 30 mg daily, whereas ophthalmopathy patients were given high-dose intravenous methylprednisolone. The paper reports TCR Vbeta CDR3 sequencing of over 130 peripheral blood samples: fewer than 50 ophthalmopathy, under 85 hyperthyroidism and 17 progressor patients.

Turning to this clonotype: Its antigen has not been determined. Nothing much larger sits one base from this clone, and base qualities are not available.

Stable Graves' hyperthyroidism was defined as the absence of progression to ophthalmopathy over 18 months of follow-up. Hyperthyroidism patients were newly diagnosed, had a disease duration of under 2 months, and were aged 18 to 65 years. Any patient with an uncontrolled infection, another autoimmune disease, pregnancy or lactation was excluded. Diagnoses relied on clinical symptoms, serum thyroxine and TRAb, thyroid ultrasound and orbital computed tomography. PBMCs were separated from 10 ml of fresh peripheral blood using Ficoll-Paque density gradient centrifugation. Trizol reagent was used to extract total RNA, and RNA quality was then checked on an Agilent 2100 Bioanalyzer. Broad study findings and their caveats: Sample size was not statistically predetermined, and investigators were not blinded to group allocation. In validation, progression to ophthalmopathy was predicted by the model with roughly 71% sensitivity and under 85% specificity, a median of approximately 7.1 months before onset. Most expanded thyroid clonotypes (frequency above 0.001) were also found in blood, which suggests that blood repertoires may mirror thyroid immune responses. In cross-validation, a model built on a 13 V-J signature told ophthalmopathy apart from stable hyperthyroidism with roughly 87% sensitivity and roughly 81% specificity, and in testing the same model reached 80%/75%.

Amplification of TCR beta CDR3 regions was carried out from RNA transcripts. The TCR CDR3 was subjected to a first round of RT-PCR using the HTBI primer set and the Qiagen OneStep RT-PCR kit. Libraries were constructed in a second round of multiplex PCR, after which size selection and purification were carried out. Libraries were sequenced paired-end with 100 bp reads on an Illumina HiSeq2000. The authors' analysis ran thus. SOAPnuke was used to process the raw data, with reads discarded if the reads contained adapters or uncalled bases, had a mean Phred below 15, or lacked an exact constant-primer or identifier match. COPE v1.2.5 was used to merge the high-quality paired reads, and each unique nucleotide sequence was defined as a clonotype. MiTCR v1.1 was used to align clonotypes to the IMGT TRBV, TRBD and TRBJ reference segments. Analysis was restricted to V-J combinations with a frequency above 0.0001, which covered 99% to 99.2% of repertoires. A TCS score was defined as the ratio of F50 (clonal expansion) to E x V (chaos), with BLOSUM62-based TCRdist applied between CDR3 peptides within each V-J. Welch's t-statistics and random forest reduced several hundred V-J features to 10 to 15, which were used in a naive Bayes classifier (R e1071). TCRdb reanalyzed the raw reads on its own, using fastp at Q25 for trimming and MiXCR for clone calling, and kept in-frame beta chains. Entries are consolidated by CDR3 protein sequence, retaining the most common genes and DNA. What appears here as the V and J calls and clone size reflects TCRdb's work, not the paper's. The sample table lists roughly 700,000 distinct CDR3 sequences, around 15% of them with a count of one. The top ten clonotypes cover about 16% of the sample.

The V and J ends are trimmed by 0 bases and 4 bases, leaving 10 bases between them. The CDR3 goes from the cysteine to the phenylalanine over 15 residues. Only the CDR3 DNA stays, 45 bases, in frame from base 1. Looking up the germline V gene (reference sequence) yields CDR1 LGHDT and CDR2 YNNKEL. The sequence derives from a man in his forties or fifties with Graves' hyperthyroidism. The chain employs TRBV3-1 and TRBJ1-5; TRBD1 is a possible D gene, resting on 5 matching bases. The sequencing input was blood. The CDR3 region: CASSQESGRNQPQHF. The sequenced DNA: TGTGCCAGCAGCCAAGAGTCAGGGCGGAATCAGCCCCAGCATTTT.